This is a list of T cell receptor beta chains from one sample in a study of blood T cells in healthy people across ages. TCRdb reprocessed the 5' RACE reads via MiXCR and lists one record per CDR3 protein. The sample includes around 990,000 distinct CDR3 sequences, approximately 25% of them seen just once. These data are also associated with another study on T cells of mothers and their children.

Sequenced material: blood. These receptors all come from a girl between 2 and 10 years old in good health. The CDR3 runs from the conserved cysteine through the conserved F or W. D genes are given only for firm matches. Not every row has a clone size; where given, it reads once, few, many or a size class.

TRBV7-2	-	TRBJ2-7	many	TGTGCCAGCAGCTCCTCCGGGACCTCGTACGAGCAGTACTTC	CASSSSGTSYEQYF
TRBV29-1	TRBD1	TRBJ2-2	-	TGCAGCATTGGGGGACAGGGAGACACCGGGGAGCTGTTTTTT	CSIGGQGDTGELFF
TRBV3-1	TRBD2	TRBJ2-3	few	TGTGCCAGCAGCCAAGAAGCGGGATCGGGACATACGCAGTATTTT	CASSQEAGSGHTQYF
TRBV28	-	TRBJ2-1	few	TGTGCTTCTGGGAAGGCAACAGGAGGGTCGAGATGGGAGCAGTTCTTC	CASGKATGGSRWEQFF
TRBV20-1	-	TRBJ1-1	-	TGCAGTGCTCAATCCCCTGAAGCTTTCTTT	CSAQSPEAFF
TRBV10-3	TRBD2	TRBJ2-3	few	TGTGCCATCAGGAGCGGGGAGACAGATACGCAGTATTTT	CAIRSGETDTQYF
TRBV10-3	-	TRBJ1-4	-	TGTGCCATCAGTGATCGGGCCTGGGCTGAAAAACTGTTTTTT	CAISDRAWAEKLFF
TRBV7-9	TRBD2	TRBJ2-2	few	TGTGCCAGCAGCTCTTCACGACTAGCTGCTGGGGAGCTGTTTTTT	CASSSSRLAAGELFF
TRBV29-1	-	TRBJ2-5	once	TGCAGCGTTGAATCAGGCCCCGAGACCCAGTACTTC	CSVESGPETQYF
TRBV20-1	-	TRBJ2-7	-	TGCAGTGCCAAATCCGGCAGGGGCTACGAGCAGTACTTC	CSAKSGRGYEQYF
TRBV20-1	-	TRBJ2-5	-	TGCAGTGCAAGGGGGGTCACCGAGACCCAGTACTTC	CSARGVTETQYF
TRBV7-3	-	TRBJ2-1	few	TGTGCCAGCAGCTTAACTGGGGCGGTCCTTGGAAATGAGCAGTTCTTC	CASSLTGAVLGNEQFF
TRBV29-1	-	TRBJ2-7	-	TGCAGCGTTGTAGTTTGGGACGAGCAGTACTTC	CSVVVWDEQYF
TRBV3-1	-	TRBJ2-5	-	TGTGCCAGCAGCCAGACAGGCTCTTTACTTTTGGAGACCCAGTACTTC	CASSQTGSLLLETQYF
TRBV29-1	-	TRBJ2-4	-	TGCAGCGCTGTGGCCAGGGGCGACCACAGGGACATTCAGTACTTC	CSAVARGDHRDIQYF
TRBV5-1	TRBD2	TRBJ2-7	few	TGCGCCAGCAGCGAGACTAGCGGGGCGTACGAGCAGTACTTC	CASSETSGAYEQYF
TRBV29-1	-	TRBJ2-5	-	TGCAGCGTTGAAGATCGGCAGGCCGACGAAGAGACCCAGTACTTC	CSVEDRQADEETQYF
TRBV5-1	TRBD2	TRBJ2-7	-	TGCGCCAGCAGAAGTCTGGCGGGAGGGCCTGACGAGCAGTACTTC	CASRSLAGGPDEQYF
TRBV12-3/TRBV12-4	-	TRBJ2-1	few	TGTGCCAGCAGCATCACTGCAAGCTCCTACAATGAGCAGTTCTTC	CASSITASSYNEQFF
TRBV29-1	-	TRBJ1-2	-	TGCAGCGTTGAGTTCCTGGCAGAAATCTACACCTTC	CSVEFLAEIYTF
TRBV2	-	TRBJ2-7	few	TGTGCCAGCCTTGAGGGATCCTACGAGCAGTACTTC	CASLEGSYEQYF
TRBV10-3	-	TRBJ2-7	-	TGTGCCATCAGTGATGCCGGGACGGTATCCTACGAGCAGTACTTC	CAISDAGTVSYEQYF
TRBV4-1	-	TRBJ1-5	-	TGCGCCAGCAGCCAAGATTCGGGAGGGGCCGGGGGGCCAGGGCCCCAGCATTTT	CASSQDSGGAGGPGPQHF
TRBV7-2	-	TRBJ2-7	-	TGTGCCAGCAGCTTAGTCTCAGGGAGCCACGAGCAGTACTTC	CASSLVSGSHEQYF
TRBV6-6	-	TRBJ2-5	-	TGTGCCAGCAGCTGGGTGGGGAGCCTTGAAGAGACCCAGTACTTC	CASSWVGSLEETQYF
TRBV9	TRBD2	TRBJ2-1	-	TGTGCCAGCAGCGGTGGCGGGAGTGAGCAGTTCTTC	CASSGGGSEQFF
TRBV12-5	TRBD2	TRBJ2-1	-	TGTGCTAGTGGTTTGCCACCACCGGGAGGCAATGAGCAGTTCTTC	CASGLPPPGGNEQFF
TRBV12-3/TRBV12-4	-	TRBJ2-7	-	TGTGCCAGCAGCACGACCGCTTCGGGACCCATCTACGAGCAGTACTTC	CASSTTASGPIYEQYF
TRBV15	-	TRBJ2-1	few	TGTGCCACCAGCAGCGGGGGGCCGGCGAATGAGCAGTTCTTC	CATSSGGPANEQFF
TRBV4-3	-	TRBJ2-1	-	TGCGCCAGCAGCAATAACGGGGGAGTGGCTAGTGCGTACAATGAGCAGTTCTTC	CASSNNGGVASAYNEQFF
TRBV7-2	TRBD2	TRBJ2-3	many	TGTGCCAGCAGCTTTACTAGCGGGTGGGCAGATACGCAGTATTTT	CASSFTSGWADTQYF
TRBV6-5	-	TRBJ1-4	-	TGTGCCAGCAGTTACGGCAGCTGGGAAAAACTGTTTTTT	CASSYGSWEKLFF
TRBV20-1	-	TRBJ1-4	-	TGCAGTGCACTCCGGGACGGTAATGAAAAACTGTTTTTT	CSALRDGNEKLFF
TRBV9	-	TRBJ1-2	once	TGTGCCAGCAGCGTTAGGACATCGCCTGGGGGCTACACCTTC	CASSVRTSPGGYTF
TRBV29-1	TRBD2	TRBJ2-7	-	TGCAGCGTTGAAGGGACTAGCGGGAAGCAGTACTTC	CSVEGTSGKQYF
TRBV20-1	TRBD2	TRBJ2-7	many	TGCAGTGCCCTTAGCGGGAGTAATCACGAGCAGTACTTC	CSALSGSNHEQYF
TRBV28	-	TRBJ2-1	-	TGTGCCAGCAGTTTTCGAGAGCAGTTCTTC	CASSFREQFF
TRBV10-3	-	TRBJ1-2	-	TGTGCCATCAGTGACCGAAGAGGGGGAGCTAACTATGGCTACACCTTC	CAISDRRGGANYGYTF
TRBV19	-	TRBJ2-1	-	TGTGCCAGTCGATTCCTTGGGTACAATGAGCAGTTCTTC	CASRFLGYNEQFF
TRBV27	TRBD1	TRBJ1-1	few	TGTGCCAGCAGTTACACAAACAGGGGTTTAGGCACTGAAGCTTTCTTT	CASSYTNRGLGTEAFF
TRBV6-5	TRBD1	TRBJ1-3	-	TGTGCCAGCAGTTATCAGGGGGCGTTTGGAAACACCATATATTTT	CASSYQGAFGNTIYF
TRBV6-4	TRBD1	TRBJ2-2	-	TGTGCCAGCAGTGACCCAATCGGACAGGGTACCGGGGAGCTGTTTTTT	CASSDPIGQGTGELFF
TRBV28	TRBD2	TRBJ2-1	few	TGTGCCAGCAGCCACAGACTAGCGGGAGAACACTACAATGAGCAGTTCTTC	CASSHRLAGEHYNEQFF
TRBV5-1	-	TRBJ1-1	-	TGCGCCAGCAGCTTTGAAGGTATGACTGAAGCTTTCTTT	CASSFEGMTEAFF
TRBV27	-	TRBJ2-1	few	TGTGCCAGCAGTTTATCGCTAATAGTTTTAAATGAGCAGTTCTTC	CASSLSLIVLNEQFF
TRBV28	TRBD1	TRBJ2-3	-	TGTGCCGTAACGGGACAGACCACAGATACGCAGTATTTT	CAVTGQTTDTQYF
TRBV28	TRBD2	TRBJ2-1	few	TGTGCCAGCAGTCCACTCGGCGGACTAGCGCCCCTCAATGAGCAGTTCTTC	CASSPLGGLAPLNEQFF
TRBV7-8	TRBD1	TRBJ2-7	-	TGTGCCAGCAGCTACCCGGGACAGGGCGTCTACGAGCAGTACTTC	CASSYPGQGVYEQYF
TRBV11-2	-	TRBJ1-2	few	TGTGCCAGCAGCTCGTCCCGGGACATGAACGGCTACACCTTC	CASSSSRDMNGYTF
TRBV28	TRBD2	TRBJ2-5	few	TGTGCCAGCAGATCTCCTAGCGGGGGGGCCCACTTC	CASRSPSGGAHF
TRBV6-6	-	TRBJ2-5	few	TGTGCCAGCAGCCGAGGAGCGGAGAGGTACCAAGAGACCCAGTACTTC	CASSRGAERYQETQYF
TRBV28	-	TRBJ2-5	-	TGTGCCAGCAGTGATGGACAGCGCCGAGAGACCCAGTACTTC	CASSDGQRRETQYF
TRBV28	-	TRBJ1-1	-	TGTGCCAGCAGTTATGGGGATGGGGGGCGATATGAAGCTTTCTTT	CASSYGDGGRYEAFF
TRBV20-1	-	TRBJ2-1	few	TGCAGTGCTAGCCGGTTGTTGGGTGAGCAGTTCTTC	CSASRLLGEQFF
TRBV7-9	-	TRBJ2-3	few	TGTGCCAGCAGCTTAAGTACCTTTGGGCCAGATACGCAGTATTTT	CASSLSTFGPDTQYF
TRBV3-1	-	TRBJ2-2	few	TGTGCCAGCAGCCAAGGGTTGGGGGGGCCCGGGGAGCTGTTTTTT	CASSQGLGGPGELFF